The 28 T cell receptor beta chains given below trace back to one sample, sequenced in a study of T cell responses to AZD1222 COVID-19 vaccine (dated by TCRdb to the early 2020s). The sample's time point label is to be understood as: baseline before first vaccination. Library prep was done by the immunoSEQ multiplex PCR assay. TCRdb carries this immuneACCESS record with in-frame sequences only. Its versions omit some clonotypes, under half of them owing to an unresolved V gene in the studies checked, with the rest unexplained. The sample table lists approximately 100,000 clones, about 88% of them with a count of one. Approximately 18% of the sample comes from the top ten. The source material was peripheral blood, sampled on day 0 of AZD1222 vaccination. These receptors were collected from an adult in good health.

This clone has a handful of counts. V usage is TRBV3-1 (or the pseudogene TRBV3-2) and J usage is TRBJ1-2; 12 nucleotides align to TRBD1. Germline V gene lookup returns CDR1 LGHDT and CDR2 YNNKEL (reference sequence). V was clipped by 1 base and J by 0 bases; unmatched bases: 3. CDR3 size: 17 residues. CDR3 protein: CASSQGDRGRANYGYTF. The CDR3 nucleotides read TGTGCCAGCAGCCAAGGGGACAGGGGGCGAGCTAACTATGGCTACACCTTC.

The chain is built from TRBV6-5 and TRBJ2-5, with D hard to call. V was cut by 10 bases and J by 7 bases, with 19 bases left in between. This CDR3 region has 13 residues. The V gene's germline CDR1 is MNHEY and CDR2 SVGAGI. The CDR3 here is CAIGEGPYRTQYF. As DNA, the CDR3 is TGTGCCATTGGGGAAGGCCCCTATCGGACCCAGTACTTC.

This clone was seen a handful of times. The V and J genes are TRBV4-1 and TRBJ1-5; the match to TRBD1 covers 10 bases. From germline, CDR1 is MGHRA and CDR2 YSYEKL. V gave up 8 bases and J gave up 4 bases; unmatched junction bases: 2. The CDR3 extends over 13 amino acids. In nucleotides, the CDR3 is TGCGCCAGCGGGGGACAGGGGAATCAGCCCCAGCATTTT. It encodes CASGGQGNQPQHF.

This clone was recorded once. This chain joins TRBV11-3 and TRBJ1-3, with D hard to call. The germline V gene has CDR1 SGHNT and CDR2 YENEEA. The CDR3 loop spans 13 amino acids. V dropped 0 bases and J dropped 4 bases, with 4 bases sitting between them. CDR3 amino acids: CASSLEGGNTIYF. As DNA, the CDR3 is TGTGCCAGCAGCTTAGAAGGCGGAAACACCATATATTTT.

Points on this clone: It is likely a read error, because the conserved phenylalanine at the end of the CDR3 is missing. V gene TRBV7-9 combines with J gene TRBJ1-6, with D unresolved. The CDR3 length is 14 residues. Germline CDR1 is SEHNR and CDR2 is FQNEAQ (reference sequence). V was trimmed by 0 bases and J by 5 bases, leaving 5 bases between them. The CDR3 reads CASSLAGNNSPLHL. The CDR3 DNA follows: TGTGCCAGCAGCTTAGCAGGGAATAATTCACCCCTCCACCTT.

The chain employs TRBV7-3 and TRBJ1-1; a weak D match, TRBD1 (6 bases). The CDR3 is made up of 14 amino acids. V gave up 0 bases and J gave up 6 bases, with 11 bases separating them. Germline V CDR1 and CDR2: SGHTA, FQGTGA. CDR3 nucleotides: TGTGCCAGCAGCTTAACGGCGGACAGTCCTGAAGCTTTCTTT. Translation: CASSLTADSPEAFF. The entire variable domain, with the rest obtained from reference TRBV7-3 and TRBJ1-1, is as follows: GAGVSQTPSNKVTEKGKYVELRCDPISGHTALYWYRQSLGQGPEFLIYFQGTGAADDSGLPNDRFFAVRPEGSVSTLKIQRTERGDSAVYLCASSLTADSPEAFFGQGTRLTVV.

The rearrangement links TRBV4-1 to TRBJ2-1, with 7 bases matching TRBD1. The V and J ends lost 0 bases and 3 bases, in that order; junction bases with no gene match: 5. Germline V CDR1 and CDR2: MGHRA, YSYEKL. This CDR3 spans 16 amino acids. As DNA, the CDR3 is TGCGCCAGCAGCCAAGACGGGACAGCCAACTACAATGAGCAGTTCTTC. Translated, it gives CASSQDGTANYNEQFF.

The V gene is TRBV29-1, the J gene TRBJ2-3, with 12 bases that match TRBD2. This CDR3 is 15 amino acids long. Losses at the gene ends were 3 bases for V and 1 base for J; bases not matched to a gene: 2. Germline V gene lookup returns CDR1 SQVTM and CDR2 ANQGSEA. The CDR3 is CSVDGTSGRTDTQYF. CDR3 DNA: TGCAGCGTTGATGGGACTAGCGGGCGCACAGATACGCAGTATTTT.

The chain combines TRBV7-8 with TRBJ1-5; the D gene is possibly TRBD1 (6 bases). The V end lost 0 bases, the J end lost 7 bases, and 19 bases lay between the germline ends. The CDR3 runs to 17 residues. Per the germline V gene, CDR1 is SGHVS and CDR2 is FQNEAQ. The CDR3 loop reads CASSLARSGVSGQPQHF. CDR3 nucleotides: TGTGCCAGCAGCTTAGCACGGTCAGGGGTTTCTGGACAGCCCCAGCATTTT. Variable domain in full (rest from reference TRBV7-8 and TRBJ1-5): GAGVSQSPRYKVAKRGQDVALRCDPISGHVSLFWYQQALGQGPEFLTYFQNEAQLDKSGLPSDRFFAERPEGSVSTLKIQRTQQEDSAVYLCASSLARSGVSGQPQHFGDGTRLSIL.

The chain has TRBV2 and TRBJ2-7; 8 nucleotides align to TRBD2. Germline values: CDR1 SNHLY, CDR2 FYNNEI. The CDR3 contains 17 residues. V lost 5 bases to trimming and J lost 3 bases; unmatched junction nucleotides: 15. DNA for the CDR3: TGTGCCAGCAGTACACCGGGACTAGTGGGGGGGCGCTACGAGCAGTACTTC. Its protein is CASSTPGLVGGRYEQYF.

CDR3 nucleotide sequence: TGCGCCAGCAGCGGAATGACAGCTGGGAACACTGAAGCTTTCTTT. Protein product: CASSGMTAGNTEAFF. The chain links TRBV5-1 to TRBJ1-1; D is possibly TRBD1 (5 bases). Germline V gene sequence: CDR1 SGHRS, CDR2 YFSETQ. The CDR3 totals 15 residues. Trimming removed 4 bases at V and 1 base at J, with 14 bases between. Using reference TRBV5-1 and TRBJ1-1 for the parts outside the CDR3, the full variable domain is KAGVTQTPRYLIKTRGQQVTLSCSPISGHRSVSWYQQTPGQGLQFLFEYFSETQRNKGNFPGRFSGRQFSNSRSEMNVSTLELGDSALYLCASSGMTAGNTEAFFGQGTRLTVV.

The chain employs TRBV3-1 (or the pseudogene TRBV3-2) and TRBJ1-6; D is ambiguous. This CDR3 comprises 13 residues. In germline, CDR1 is LGHDT, CDR2 YNNKEL (reference sequence). V lost 1 base and J lost 8, with 6 bases in between. CDR3 in amino acids: CASSQVRDSPLHF. CDR3 nucleotides: TGTGCCAGCAGCCAAGTTAGGGATTCACCCCTCCACTTT.

This sequence joins TRBV25-1 and TRBJ2-5; the D is unclear. The germline gives CDR1 MGHDK, CDR2 SYGVNS. This CDR3 region has 16 residues. V dropped 1 base and J dropped 3 bases, with 15 bases sitting between them. The CDR3 region has the DNA TGTGCCAGCAGTGAATCCCCCCCTGGGCCCGAAGAGACCCAGTACTTC. The encoded protein is CASSESPPGPEETQYF.

V gene TRBV6-5 combines with J gene TRBJ2-7; 7 bases agree with TRBD2. Germline V gene sequence: CDR1 MNHEY, CDR2 SVGAGI. The CDR3 has 16 residues. Unmatched junction bases numbered 8, after V lost 0 bases and J lost 3 bases. In DNA, the CDR3 is TGTGCCAGCAGTTACTCGAAACGGGGGACTAACTACGAGCAGTACTTC. Amino acids: CASSYSKRGTNYEQYF.

This clone was counted once. The rearrangement links TRBV6-4 to TRBJ1-5, with 10 bases matching TRBD1. The CDR3 sequence is 16 residues long. V shed 9 bases and J 0 bases; nucleotides not matched to a gene: 8. Germline CDR1 reads MRHNA; CDR2 reads SNTAGT. DNA of the CDR3: TGTGCCAGGACCGGGACAGGGGCGATTAGCAATCAGCCCCAGCATTTT. It yields the protein CARTGTGAISNQPQHF.

The chain has TRBV5-1 and TRBJ2-2; the match to TRBD2 covers 8 bases. The CDR3 has 16 amino acids. Germline loops: CDR1 SGHRS, CDR2 YFSETQ. V was pared by 4 bases and J by 2 bases, with 7 bases of the junction left unmatched. CDR3 DNA sequence: TGCGCCAGCAGCCCACGCACTAGCGGAAACACCGGGGAGCTGTTTTTT. Protein product: CASSPRTSGNTGELFF.

This chain uses TRBV27 with TRBJ1-5; the match to TRBD1 covers 7 bases. J lost 1 base, V lost 8 bases, and 5 bases had no gene match. This CDR3 has 14 amino acids. Germline CDR1 is MNHEY and CDR2 is SMNVEV (reference sequence). CDR3 amino acids: CASGGGQSNQPQHF. In DNA, the CDR3 is TGTGCCAGCGGAGGGGGCCAAAGCAATCAGCCCCAGCATTTT.

The V call is TRBV6-5, the J call TRBJ1-4; TRBD1 aligns across 9 bases. Germline assignment: CDR1 MNHEY and CDR2 SVGAGI. This CDR3 comprises 14 residues. J lost 8 bases, V lost 5 bases, and 6 bases had no gene match. The CDR3 here is CASSPGQGSEKLFF. The DNA of the CDR3 is TGTGCCAGCAGTCCGGGACAGGGAAGCGAAAAACTGTTTTTT.

J is TRBJ2-3 and V is TRBV5-1; D perhaps matches TRBD2 (6 bases). V was shortened by 4 bases and J by 4 bases, with 16 bases between the two germline ends. Per the germline V gene, CDR1 is SGHRS and CDR2 is YFSETQ. The CDR3 is 15 residues long. The CDR3 region has the DNA TGCGCCAGCAGCCTAGTGGTAGCGGTCGCAGATACGCAGTATTTT. Translated: CASSLVVAVADTQYF.

Only one count was recorded for this clone. The chain is built from TRBV7-3 and TRBJ2-3; 9 nucleotides match TRBD2. With 2 bases clipped from V and 9 bases from J, the junction kept 9 bases outside the gene matches. Germline V gene lookup returns CDR1 SGHTA and CDR2 FQGTGA. The CDR3 sequence is 15 residues long. For the CDR3, the DNA is TGTGCCAGCAGCTTATCTGGCGGGGGGGCAGGGACGCAGTATTTT. It yields the protein CASSLSGGGAGTQYF.

The chain couples TRBV14 to TRBJ1-2; 7 bases line up with TRBD1. J gave up 5 bases and V 0 bases, and 9 bases lay outside the gene matches. This CDR3 spans 16 amino acids. Germline V CDR1 and CDR2: SGHDN, FVKESK. CDR3 nucleotides: TGTGCCAGCAGCCAAGATCCTGGACAGGCCGCTTATGGCTACACCTTC. Translated: CASSQDPGQAAYGYTF.

This chain uses TRBV27 with TRBJ1-5, with 8 bases lining up with TRBD1. There are 15 residues in the CDR3. Germline V gene lookup returns CDR1 MNHEY and CDR2 SMNVEV (reference sequence). Trimming at V came to 6 bases and at J to 5 bases, leaving 9 bases not matched to a gene. CDR3 nucleotide sequence: TGTGCCAGCAGGTCCGGGACAGGTAAATATCAGCCCCAGCATTTT. Its translation: CASRSGTGKYQPQHF.

The rearrangement links TRBV7-2 to TRBJ2-3; TRBD2 matches at 7 bases. The CDR3 is 14 amino acids. V was clipped by 2 bases and J by 6 bases; unmatched bases: 5. CDR1 is SGHTA and CDR2 is FQGNSA in the germline V gene. DNA of the CDR3: TGTGCCAGCAGCTTATCTGGGGGGGTGGATACGCAGTATTTT. Encoded protein: CASSLSGGVDTQYF.

The chain carries TRBV6-2 or TRBV6-3 and TRBJ2-5; no firm D call. The V end was cut by 2 bases, the J end by 7 bases, with 5 bases between. CDR3 length: 11 amino acids. Germline loops: CDR1 MNHEY, CDR2 SVGEGT. CDR3 DNA sequence: TGTGCCAGCAGTTACGGCGTGACCCAGTACTTC. Its protein product is CASSYGVTQYF.

The genes are TRBV18 and TRBJ2-2; 7 positions agree with TRBD1. J was trimmed by 5 bases and V by 3 bases; bases with no gene match: 6. This CDR3 is built from 15 residues. Germline V gene sequence: CDR1 KGHSH, CDR2 LQKENI. CDR3 nucleotide sequence: TGTGCCAGCTCACCTGGGGACAGAATGACCGGGGAGCTGTTTTTT. Amino acids: CASSPGDRMTGELFF.

The V and J genes are TRBV7-8 and TRBJ1-1; D unclear. The germline V gene encodes CDR1 SGHVS and CDR2 FQNEAQ. V was trimmed by 1 base and J by 3 bases, leaving 9 bases between them. CDR3 length equals 14 residues. CDR3 sequence reads: CASSLVPGDTEAFF. In DNA, the CDR3 is TGTGCCAGCAGCTTAGTCCCCGGCGACACTGAAGCTTTCTTT.

The chain recombines TRBV7-9 with TRBJ2-3; D remains ambiguous. Germline-derived CDR1 and CDR2 are SEHNR and FQNEAQ (reference sequence). The CDR3 extends over 13 amino acids. V was pared by 2 bases and J by 3 bases, with 6 bases between. Here the CDR3 reads CASSLWGTDTQYF. CDR3 DNA: TGTGCCAGCAGCTTATGGGGAACAGATACGCAGTATTTT.

This chain links TRBV7-9 with TRBJ1-1; TRBD1 matches at 7 bases. The length of the CDR3 is 15 residues. The germline V gene encodes CDR1 SEHNR and CDR2 FQNEAQ (reference sequence). V dropped 1 base and J dropped 3; count of bases not matched to a gene: 5. The CDR3 nucleotides read TGTGCCAGCAGCTTAGTAGGCAGGGGGGACACTGAAGCTTTCTTT. Translated: CASSLVGRGDTEAFF.